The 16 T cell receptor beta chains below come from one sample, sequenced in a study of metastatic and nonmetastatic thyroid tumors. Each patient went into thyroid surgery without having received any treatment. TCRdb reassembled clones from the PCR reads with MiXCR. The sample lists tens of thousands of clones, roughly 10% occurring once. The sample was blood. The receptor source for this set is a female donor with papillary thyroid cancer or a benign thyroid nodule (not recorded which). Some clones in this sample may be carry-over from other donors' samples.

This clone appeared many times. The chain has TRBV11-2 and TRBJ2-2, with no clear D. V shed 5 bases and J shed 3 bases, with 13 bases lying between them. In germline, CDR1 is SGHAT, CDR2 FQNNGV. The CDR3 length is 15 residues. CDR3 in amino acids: CASSTQSFDTGELFF. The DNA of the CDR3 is TGTGCCAGCAGCACCCAGAGCTTCGACACCGGGGAGCTGTTTTTT.

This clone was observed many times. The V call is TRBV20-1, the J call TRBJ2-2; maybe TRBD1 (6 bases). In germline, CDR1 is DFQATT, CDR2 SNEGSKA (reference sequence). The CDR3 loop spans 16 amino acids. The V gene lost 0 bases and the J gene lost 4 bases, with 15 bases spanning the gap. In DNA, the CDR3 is TGCAGTGCTAGAGATCCCACAGGGACGGCCACCGGGGAGCTGTTTTTT. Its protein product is CSARDPTGTATGELFF.

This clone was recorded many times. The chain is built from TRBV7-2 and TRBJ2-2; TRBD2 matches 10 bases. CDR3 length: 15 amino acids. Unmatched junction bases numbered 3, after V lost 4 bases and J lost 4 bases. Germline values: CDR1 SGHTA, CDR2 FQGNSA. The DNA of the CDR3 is TGTGCCAGCAGCTCTAGCGGGAGATCCACCGGGGAGCTGTTTTTT. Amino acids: CASSSSGRSTGELFF.

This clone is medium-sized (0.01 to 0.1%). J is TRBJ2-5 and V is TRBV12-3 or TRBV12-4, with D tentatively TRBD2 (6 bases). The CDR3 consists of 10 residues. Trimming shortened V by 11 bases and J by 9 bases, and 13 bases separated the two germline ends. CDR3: CAAAGESQYF. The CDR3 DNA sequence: TGTGCCGCAGCGGGCGAGTCCCAGTACTTC.

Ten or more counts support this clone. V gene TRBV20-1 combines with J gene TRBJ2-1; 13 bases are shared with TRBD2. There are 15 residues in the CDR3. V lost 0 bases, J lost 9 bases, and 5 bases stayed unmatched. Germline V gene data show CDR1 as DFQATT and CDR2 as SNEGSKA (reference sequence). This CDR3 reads CSARDGTSGNPEQFF. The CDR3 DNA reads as TGCAGTGCTAGAGATGGGACTAGCGGGAATCCTGAGCAGTTCTTC.

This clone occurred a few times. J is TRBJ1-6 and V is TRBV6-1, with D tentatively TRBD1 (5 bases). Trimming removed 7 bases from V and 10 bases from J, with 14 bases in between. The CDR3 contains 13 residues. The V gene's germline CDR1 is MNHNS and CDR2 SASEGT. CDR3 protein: CASKSGEGSPLHF. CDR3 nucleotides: TGTGCCAGCAAGTCCGGGGAGGGGTCACCCCTCCACTTT.

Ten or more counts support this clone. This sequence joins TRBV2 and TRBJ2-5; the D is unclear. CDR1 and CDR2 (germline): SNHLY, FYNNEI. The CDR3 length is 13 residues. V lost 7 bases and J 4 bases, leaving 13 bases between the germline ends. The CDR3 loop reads CASNFFSGETQYF. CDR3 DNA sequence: TGTGCCAGCAATTTTTTCTCTGGAGAGACCCAGTACTTC.

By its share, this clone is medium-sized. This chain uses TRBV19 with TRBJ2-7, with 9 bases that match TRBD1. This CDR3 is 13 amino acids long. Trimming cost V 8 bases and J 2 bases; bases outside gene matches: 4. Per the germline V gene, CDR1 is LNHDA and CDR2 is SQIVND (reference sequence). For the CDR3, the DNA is TGTGCCAGTTCACAGGGGGCGGCCTACGAGCAGTACTTC. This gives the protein CASSQGAAYEQYF.

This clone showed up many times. DNA of the CDR3: TGTGCCAGCAGCCAAGATCCGGGACAGGGGGCGTTGGACGAGCAGTACTTC. Translated: CASSQDPGQGALDEQYF. The J gene is TRBJ2-7, the V gene TRBV4-2; TRBD1 matches 12 bases. CDR3 length: 17 residues. V was pared by 0 bases and J by 5 bases, with 8 bases of the junction left unmatched. Germline V gene lookup returns CDR1 LGHNA and CDR2 YNFKEQ.

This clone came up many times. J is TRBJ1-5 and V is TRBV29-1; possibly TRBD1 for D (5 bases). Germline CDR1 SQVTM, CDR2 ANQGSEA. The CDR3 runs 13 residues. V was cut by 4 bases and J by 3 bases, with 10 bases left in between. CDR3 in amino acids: CSVAGGVNQPQHF. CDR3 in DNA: TGCAGCGTTGCGGGGGGGGTCAATCAGCCCCAGCATTTT.

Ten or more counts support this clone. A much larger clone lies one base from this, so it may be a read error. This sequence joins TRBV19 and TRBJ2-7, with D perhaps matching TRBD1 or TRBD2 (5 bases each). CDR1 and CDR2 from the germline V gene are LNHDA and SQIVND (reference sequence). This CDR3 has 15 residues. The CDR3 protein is CASGITGTDSYEQYF. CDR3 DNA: TGTGCCAGTGGTATAACCGGGACCGACTCCTACGAGCAGTACTTC.

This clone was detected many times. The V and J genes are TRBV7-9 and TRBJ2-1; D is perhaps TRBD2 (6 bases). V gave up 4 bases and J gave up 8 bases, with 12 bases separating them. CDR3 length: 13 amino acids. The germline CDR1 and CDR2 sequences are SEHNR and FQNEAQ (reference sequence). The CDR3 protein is CASSSFKRDEQFF. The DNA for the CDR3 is TGTGCCAGCAGCTCATTCAAGCGGGATGAGCAGTTCTTC.

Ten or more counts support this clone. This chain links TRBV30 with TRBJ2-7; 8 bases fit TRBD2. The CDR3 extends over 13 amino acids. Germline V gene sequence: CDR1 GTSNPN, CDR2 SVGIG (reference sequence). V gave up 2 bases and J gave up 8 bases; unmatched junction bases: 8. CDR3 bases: TGTGCCTGGAGTAGGTTGGCGGGGGGTAAGCAGTACTTC. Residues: CAWSRLAGGKQYF.

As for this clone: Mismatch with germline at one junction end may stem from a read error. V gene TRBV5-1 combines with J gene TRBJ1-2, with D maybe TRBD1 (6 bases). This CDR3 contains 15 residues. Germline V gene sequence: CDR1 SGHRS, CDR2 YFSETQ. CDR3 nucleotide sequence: TGCGCCAGCAGCCCCCGGGACACCTGTAGCTATGGCTACACGTTC. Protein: CASSPRDTCSYGYTF.

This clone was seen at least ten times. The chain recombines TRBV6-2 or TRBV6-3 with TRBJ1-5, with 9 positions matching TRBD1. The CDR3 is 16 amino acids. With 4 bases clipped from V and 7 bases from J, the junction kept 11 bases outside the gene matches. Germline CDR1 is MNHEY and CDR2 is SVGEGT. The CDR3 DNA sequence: TGTGCCAGCAGTTCATACAGGGGGCCTAAGGGACAGCCCCAGCATTTT. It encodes CASSSYRGPKGQPQHF.

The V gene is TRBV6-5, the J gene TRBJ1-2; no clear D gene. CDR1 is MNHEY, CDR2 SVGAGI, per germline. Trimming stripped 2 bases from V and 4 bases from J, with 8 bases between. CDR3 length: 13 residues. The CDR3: CASSYGRTYGYTF. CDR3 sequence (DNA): TGTGCCAGCAGTTACGGGAGGACCTATGGCTACACCTTC.